The T cell receptor (beta chain) described here comes from a study of blood T cell repertoires in COVID-19. Study background: Material from acute and convalescent COVID-19 was sourced from the United States, Italy and Spain. T cells, B-cell-depleted T cells, or PBMCs supplied cDNA or gDNA.

The length of the CDR3 is 15 residues. Germline V lookup: CDR1 SGHRS, CDR2 YFSETQ. Unmatched junction bases numbered 10, after V lost 4 bases and J lost 7 bases. In the original workflow: The assay estimated nucleated cells by amplifying reference gene primers. The repertoire was sequenced with immunoSEQ multiplex PCR; TCRdb's copy has only in-frame clones and lacks some. Clone size and the V and J calls come from that table; the DNA yielded D and trimming. The data hold around 92,000 clones, with around 84% observed a single time. This TCR derives from a woman in her sixties or seventies in a cohort sampled during active or convalescent COVID-19. V gene TRBV5-1 combines with J gene TRBJ1-3; the match to TRBD1 covers 8 bases. The sequenced sample consisted of peripheral blood. The CDR3 bases are TGCGCCAGCAGCGACAGGGGCCGATATGGTAACACCATATATTTT. Encoded protein: CASSDRGRYGNTIYF.